These T cell receptor beta chains were read from a single sample in a study of T-cell reconstitution after alpha-beta-depleted transplantation in children. MiXCR, applied by TCRdb to the PCR reads, yields one record per CDR3 protein. The table includes 550,000 to 800,000 distinct CDR3 sequences, less than 15% detected once. The sample in question was PBMCs, obtained before TCRalphabeta/CD19-depleted stem cell transplant. The receptors stem from a girl aged 2-10 years with congenital amegakaryocytic thrombocytopenia, due to receive a stem cell transplant. The CDR3 runs from the conserved cysteine through the conserved F or W. A D gene is named only where the DNA matches it firmly. Rows give clone size only sometimes, using once, few, many, or a class for an expanded clone.

clone_size | d_call | j_call | v_call | cdr3_aa | cdr3_nt
- | - | TRBJ1-4 | TRBV4-2 | CASSQEPLGQPNEKLFF | TGTGCCAGCAGCCAAGAGCCCCTGGGGCAGCCAAATGAAAAACTGTTTTTT
- | TRBD2 | TRBJ2-1 | TRBV5-1 | CASSPTTSGRYSYNEQFF | TGCGCCAGCAGCCCAACCACTAGCGGGAGGTACTCCTACAATGAGCAGTTCTTC
many | TRBD1 | TRBJ1-5 | TRBV5-1 | CASSPGTGTYQPQHF | TGCGCCAGCAGCCCCGGGACAGGAACGTATCAGCCCCAGCATTTT
- | TRBD2 | TRBJ2-3 | TRBV29-1 | CSVEARGRAMAQYF | TGCAGCGTTGAAGCGCGAGGGAGGGCAATGGCGCAGTATTTT
few | - | TRBJ2-5 | TRBV18 | CASSTPPGQETQYF | TGTGCCAGCTCAACGCCACCCGGTCAAGAGACCCAGTACTTC
many | - | TRBJ1-1 | TRBV20-1 | CSAREKGNTEAFF | TGCAGTGCTAGAGAAAAGGGGAACACTGAAGCTTTCTTT
few | - | TRBJ2-7 | TRBV15 | CATSRDTYEQYF | TGTGCCACCAGCAGAGATACCTACGAGCAGTACTTC
- | TRBD1 | TRBJ1-2 | TRBV27 | CASSLRDRGGDTF | TGTGCCAGCAGTTTACGGGACAGGGGTGGCGACACCTTC
- | - | TRBJ2-3 | TRBV11-2 | CASSLGGTRDTQYF | TGTGCCAGCAGCTTAGGTGGCACTAGAGATACGCAGTATTTT
- | - | TRBJ1-1 | TRBV25-1 | CASLREGKVPTMDTEAFF | TGTGCCAGCTTGAGAGAGGGCAAGGTCCCCACCATGGACACTGAAGCTTTCTTT
- | - | TRBJ1-2 | TRBV30 | CAWSETAYYGYTF | TGTGCCTGGAGCGAGACAGCGTACTATGGCTACACCTTC
- | TRBD1 | TRBJ1-2 | TRBV2 | CASSIRTGGRFMVSGYTF | TGTGCCAGCAGTATACGGACAGGAGGTCGCTTTATGGTTAGCGGCTACACCTTC
- | TRBD2 | TRBJ2-7 | TRBV7-6 | CASSFQLSTSPGEQYF | TGTGCCAGCAGCTTCCAGCTATCGACTAGCCCGGGCGAGCAGTACTTC
many | - | TRBJ1-1 | TRBV20-1 | CSAFQGSVNTEAFF | TGCAGTGCCTTTCAGGGGTCGGTGAACACTGAAGCTTTCTTT
many | - | TRBJ1-5 | TRBV5-6 | CASSSNPQDPPTQHF | TGTGCCAGCAGCTCGAACCCCCAGGACCCCCCGACCCAGCATTTT
few | - | TRBJ2-7 | TRBV30 | CAWSAGRAYEQYF | TGTGCCTGGAGTGCAGGACGAGCCTACGAGCAGTACTTC
many | TRBD1 | TRBJ2-3 | TRBV7-2 | CASSRFGTGGLDTQYF | TGTGCCAGCAGCCGATTTGGGACAGGGGGGTTAGATACGCAGTATTTT
many | - | TRBJ2-2 | TRBV29-1 | CSVDDATGELFF | TGCAGCGTTGACGACGCAACCGGGGAGCTGTTTTTT
many | - | TRBJ2-3 | TRBV9 | CASSGGGDTQYF | TGTGCCAGCAGCGGAGGAGGGGATACGCAGTATTTT
- | TRBD2 | TRBJ2-7 | TRBV6-1 | CAGRIIAGPYEQYF | TGTGCCGGCAGGATTATAGCGGGACCCTACGAGCAGTACTTC
- | - | TRBJ1-4 | TRBV28 | CASSVQGLAATNEKLFF | TGTGCCAGCAGCGTACAGGGACTCGCTGCAACTAATGAAAAACTGTTTTTT
many | TRBD2 | TRBJ2-3 | TRBV12-3/TRBV12-4 | CASIPPGGRSRDTQYF | TGTGCCAGCATTCCTCCGGGCGGGAGGAGCAGGGATACGCAGTATTTT
many | TRBD1 | TRBJ2-6 | TRBV20-1 | CSAEDRGKSGANVLTF | TGCAGTGCTGAGGACAGGGGTAAATCTGGGGCCAACGTCCTGACTTTC
many | TRBD1 | TRBJ2-1 | TRBV20-1 | CSARQGDEQFF | TGCAGTGCTCGACAGGGAGATGAGCAGTTCTTC
- | - | TRBJ2-5 | TRBV29-1 | CSLGAQETQYF | TGCAGCCTAGGGGCCCAAGAGACCCAGTACTTC
- | - | TRBJ1-1 | TRBV7-3 | CASARQRNTEAFF | TGTGCCAGCGCTAGACAGCGGAACACTGAAGCTTTCTTT
many | TRBD1 | TRBJ1-3 | TRBV7-2 | CASSPRTGSLVGSGNTIYF | TGTGCCAGCAGCCCACGGACAGGGTCATTGGTTGGATCTGGAAACACCATATATTTT
- | - | TRBJ2-1 | TRBV5-1 | CASSLAASRREQFF | TGCGCCAGCAGCTTGGCGGCTAGCCGACGCGAGCAGTTCTTC
many | TRBD2 | TRBJ2-1 | TRBV5-1 | CASSLGLAGGPSGFEQFF | TGCGCCAGCAGCTTGGGACTAGCGGGAGGGCCTTCGGGTTTTGAGCAGTTCTTC
many | TRBD2 | TRBJ2-1 | TRBV4-2 | CASVASGGTYNEQFF | TGTGCCAGCGTGGCCAGCGGGGGAACCTACAATGAGCAGTTCTTC
- | - | TRBJ2-5 | TRBV9 | CASSLLPEGTQYF | TGTGCCAGCAGCCTGCTCCCCGAAGGGACCCAGTACTTC
many | - | TRBJ2-5 | TRBV12-3/TRBV12-4 | CASSLSMVETQYF | TGTGCCAGCAGTCTCTCGATGGTGGAGACCCAGTACTTC
few | - | TRBJ1-1 | TRBV30 | CAWSVFTEAFF | TGTGCCTGGAGTGTGTTCACTGAAGCTTTCTTT
- | TRBD2 | TRBJ2-3 | TRBV20-1 | CSASSLAGQDTQYF | TGCAGTGCTAGCTCACTAGCGGGGCAAGATACGCAGTATTTT
few | - | TRBJ2-7 | TRBV20-1 | CSARGVLPYEQYF | TGCAGTGCTAGGGGGGTGTTGCCCTACGAGCAGTACTTC
few | - | TRBJ2-7 | TRBV14 | CASSHRTGARAYEQYF | TGTGCCAGCAGCCACCGAACCGGGGCAAGAGCCTACGAGCAGTACTTC
many | TRBD1 | TRBJ1-1 | TRBV5-1 | CASSLDRGQAFF | TGCGCCAGCAGCTTGGACAGGGGGCAAGCTTTCTTT
many | - | TRBJ2-7 | TRBV7-9 | CASSLANRPYEQYF | TGTGCCAGCAGCTTAGCAAACAGACCCTACGAGCAGTACTTC
- | - | TRBJ2-1 | TRBV6-2/TRBV6-3 | CASDKAGSYNEQFF | TGTGCCAGCGATAAGGCGGGCTCCTACAATGAGCAGTTCTTC
many | - | TRBJ2-1 | TRBV20-1 | CSATGGVANEQFF | TGCAGTGCTACCGGAGGCGTAGCCAATGAGCAGTTCTTC
many | - | TRBJ2-3 | TRBV6-2/TRBV6-3 | CASSYSPEDTQYF | TGTGCCAGCAGTTACTCGCCGGAGGATACGCAGTATTTT